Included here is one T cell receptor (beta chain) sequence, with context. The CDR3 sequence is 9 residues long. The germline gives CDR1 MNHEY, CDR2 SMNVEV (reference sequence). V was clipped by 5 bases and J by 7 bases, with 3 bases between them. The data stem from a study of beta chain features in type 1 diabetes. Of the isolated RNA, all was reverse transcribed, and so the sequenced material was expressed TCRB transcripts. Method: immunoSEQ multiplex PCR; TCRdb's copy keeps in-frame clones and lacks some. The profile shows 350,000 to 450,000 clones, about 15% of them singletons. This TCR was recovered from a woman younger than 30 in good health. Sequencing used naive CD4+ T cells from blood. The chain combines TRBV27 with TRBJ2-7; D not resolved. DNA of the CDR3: TGTGCCAGCAGTCAAGAGCAGTACTTC. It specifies CASSQEQYF.